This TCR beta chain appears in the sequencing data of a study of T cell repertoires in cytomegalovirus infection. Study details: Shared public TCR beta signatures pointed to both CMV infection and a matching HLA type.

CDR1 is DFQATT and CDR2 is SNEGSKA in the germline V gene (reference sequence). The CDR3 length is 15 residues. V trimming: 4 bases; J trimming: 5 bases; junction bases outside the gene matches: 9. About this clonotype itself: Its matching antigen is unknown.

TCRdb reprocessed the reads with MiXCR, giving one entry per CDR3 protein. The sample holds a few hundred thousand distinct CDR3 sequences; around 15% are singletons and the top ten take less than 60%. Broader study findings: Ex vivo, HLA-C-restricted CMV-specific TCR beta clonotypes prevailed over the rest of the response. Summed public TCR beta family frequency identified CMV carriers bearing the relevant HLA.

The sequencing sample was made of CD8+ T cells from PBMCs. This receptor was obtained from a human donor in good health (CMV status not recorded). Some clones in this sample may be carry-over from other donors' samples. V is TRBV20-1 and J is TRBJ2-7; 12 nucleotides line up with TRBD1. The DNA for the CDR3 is TGCAGTGCTAACGCGGGACAGGGGGCTGGCGACGAGCAGTACTTC. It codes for CSANAGQGAGDEQYF.